This T cell receptor beta chain stems from a study of patients and donors after allogeneic stem cell transplantation (dated by TCRdb to the early 2020s). Libraries were constructed by RT-PCR. Reads for this sample came from a NextSeq 550. The public reads were reprocessed in TCRdb via fastp at Q25 and MiXCR, keeping in-frame beta chains. Rows merge per CDR3 protein into single entries with the most common DNA and genes. The sample has about 960,000 distinct CDR3 sequences on record, about a sixth of them singletons. The ten biggest clones cover 5% to 6.5% of the sample. The CDR3 spans 15 amino acids, including both terminal residues. The CDR3 DNA has 45 bases and is translated from base 1. V has 10 bases trimmed and J has 2 bases trimmed; junction bases matching no gene number 12. The germline V gene sets CDR1 to SGDLS and CDR2 to YYNGEE. A note on this clonotype: It lacks a known antigen. A read error is likely, as this CDR3 ends without the conserved phenylalanine or tryptophan.

The receptor chain draws on TRBV9 and TRBJ2-5; TRBD2 fits 9 bases in the junction. Sequencing was done on a sample of blood, either unsorted or a sorted T cell fraction (not recorded which). The sequence derives from a human donor who was either an allogeneic HSCT recipient or a stem cell or donor lymphocyte infusion donor (not recorded which). It is not recorded whose cells these are; they may come from a transplant donor. The encoded CDR3 is CASTEGSGGQETQYY. The DNA reads as follows: TGTGCCTCCACAGAGGGTAGCGGGGGACAAGAGACCCAGTACTAC.